These 10 T cell receptor beta chains originate from one sample sequenced in a study of T cell repertoires in cytomegalovirus infection. These receptors' targets are unknown. TCRdb reprocessed the reads with MiXCR, giving one entry per CDR3 protein. The table has approximately 600,000 distinct CDR3 sequences, roughly 43% seen once; the top ten hold around 48%. Material: cultured PBMCs, obtained from culture after CMV antigen stimulation. These receptors originate from a human donor in good health (CMV status not recorded). Some clones in this sample may be carry-over from other donors' samples.

V usage is TRBV7-2 and J usage is TRBJ2-1; the D call may be TRBD1 or TRBD2 (5 bases each). V lost 5 bases and J lost 5, with 19 bases in between. Germline assignment: CDR1 SGHTA and CDR2 FQGNSA. This CDR3 comprises 16 residues. CDR3 bases: TGTGCCAGCAGCCTAAAACCGGGGCTGGGTAACAATGAGCAGTTCTTC. Amino acids: CASSLKPGLGNNEQFF.

The rearrangement uses TRBV19 and TRBJ2-4, with D possibly being TRBD1 (6 bases). V was shortened by 1 base and J by 4 bases, with 14 bases between the two germline ends. Germline V gives CDR1 LNHDA, CDR2 SQIVND (reference sequence). The CDR3 extends over 16 amino acids. CDR3 sequence: CASSIVGQAGKNIQYF. CDR3 nucleotides: TGTGCCAGTAGTATAGTGGGACAAGCCGGAAAAAACATTCAGTACTTC.

A few counts support this clonotype. The V call is TRBV5-1, the J call TRBJ2-4; D is unresolved. The CDR3 contains 15 residues. Germline-derived CDR1 and CDR2 are SGHRS and YFSETQ. V shed 0 bases and J shed 7 bases, with 14 bases lying between them. CDR3: CASSLATQMGNIQYF. The CDR3 DNA reads TGCGCCAGCAGCTTGGCGACCCAAATGGGGAACATTCAGTACTTC.

The rearrangement links TRBV18 to TRBJ2-7; D is ambiguous. The V gene lost 6 bases and the J gene lost 2 bases, with 11 bases spanning the gap. From germline, CDR1 is KGHSH and CDR2 LQKENI. This CDR3 has 13 residues. Written as DNA, the CDR3 is TGTGCCAGCTCCTCCCGGACGACCTACGAGCAGTACTTC. It yields the protein CASSSRTTYEQYF.

V gene TRBV7-9 combines with J gene TRBJ2-3; perhaps TRBD2 as D (6 bases). The V end lost 5 bases, the J end lost 2 bases, and 17 bases lay between the germline ends. The CDR3 sequence is 16 residues long. Looked up from germline, CDR1 is SEHNR and CDR2 is FQNEAQ (reference sequence). The chain's CDR3 is CASSPAFREPTDTQYF. CDR3 bases: TGTGCCAGCAGCCCCGCTTTCCGGGAGCCCACAGATACGCAGTATTTT.

The genes are TRBV6-2 or TRBV6-3 and TRBJ2-1, with TRBD2 matching over 10 bases. With 6 bases clipped from V and 6 bases from J, the junction kept 5 bases outside the gene matches. Germline CDR1 MNHEY, CDR2 SVGEGT. This CDR3 has 14 amino acids. The CDR3 coding sequence is TGTGCCAGCAGAGCTAGCGGGAGTGGCAATGAGCAGTTCTTC. It is translated as CASRASGSGNEQFF.

As to this clonotype: One end of the junction fails to match germline, which may point to a read error. This rearrangement joins TRBV7-2 to TRBJ2-7; possibly TRBD2 for D (7 bases). The germline V gene encodes CDR1 SGHTA and CDR2 FQGNSA. The CDR3 has 13 amino acids. In DNA form, the CDR3 reads TGTGCCAGCAGCTTAGGAGCGGGGCGGGGGCCCAATTTC. Translated, it gives CASSLGAGRGPNF.

This clonotype was seen a few times. The chain has TRBV6-2 or TRBV6-3 and TRBJ2-2, with no clear D. Germline-derived CDR1 and CDR2 are MNHEY and SVGEGT. The germline V and J ends were trimmed by 6 bases and 4 bases, with 12 bases remaining between them. CDR3 length equals 14 residues. This CDR3 reads CASRTPLRTGELFF. The CDR3 DNA is TGTGCCAGCAGGACTCCCCTCCGCACCGGGGAGCTGTTTTTT.

The rearrangement uses TRBV19 and TRBJ2-5; 9 nucleotides align to TRBD2. The CDR3 contains 16 residues. Trimming removed 6 bases from V and 2 bases from J; junction bases left unmatched: 10. CDR1 and CDR2 (germline): LNHDA, SQIVND (reference sequence). Here the CDR3 reads CASRPRTSVKQETQYF. DNA of the CDR3: TGTGCCAGTAGGCCCAGGACTAGCGTTAAGCAAGAGACCCAGTACTTC. Complete variable domain (other parts from reference TRBV19 and TRBJ2-5): DGGITQSPKYLFRKEGQNVTLSCEQNLNHDAMYWYRQDPGQGLRLIYYSQIVNDFQKGDIAEGYSVSREKKESFPLTVTSAQKNPTAFYLCASRPRTSVKQETQYFGPGTRLLVL.

The CDR3 DNA sequence: TGTGCCAGCTCACCGGGCCTGGGGGACACTGAAGCTTTCTTT. It is translated as CASSPGLGDTEAFF. V usage is TRBV18 and J usage is TRBJ1-1, with D perhaps matching TRBD1 (5 bases). The V and J ends lost 3 bases and 3 bases respectively, with 11 bases between them. The length of the CDR3 is 14 residues. Germline loops: CDR1 KGHSH, CDR2 LQKENI.